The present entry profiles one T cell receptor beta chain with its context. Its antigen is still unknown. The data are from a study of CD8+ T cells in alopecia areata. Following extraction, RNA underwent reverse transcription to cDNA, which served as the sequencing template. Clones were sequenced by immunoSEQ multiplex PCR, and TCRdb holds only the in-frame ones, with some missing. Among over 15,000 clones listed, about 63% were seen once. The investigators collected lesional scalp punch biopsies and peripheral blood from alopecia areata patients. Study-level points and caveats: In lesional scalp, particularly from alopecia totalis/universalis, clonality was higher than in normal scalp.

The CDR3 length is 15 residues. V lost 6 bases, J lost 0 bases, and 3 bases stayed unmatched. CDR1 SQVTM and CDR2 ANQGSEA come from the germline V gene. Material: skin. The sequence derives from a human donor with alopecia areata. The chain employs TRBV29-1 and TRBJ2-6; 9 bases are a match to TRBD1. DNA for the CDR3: TGCAGCGTAACAGGGGGCGACTCTGGGGCCAACGTCCTGACTTTC. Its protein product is CSVTGGDSGANVLTF.